Listed below are T cell receptor beta chains from one sample, sequenced in a study of CD8 T cells in Susac syndrome. One entry per CDR3 protein results from TCRdb running MiXCR on the immunoSEQ multiplex PCR reads. The table records some 150,000 distinct CDR3 sequences, 95% of them present only once. Specimen: CD4+ T cells from PBMCs. All receptors derive from a human donor with Susac syndrome. The CDR3 runs from the conserved cysteine through the conserved F or W. D genes are given only for firm matches. Part of the rows lack a size; the others show once, few, many or a class for expanded clones.

j_gene: TRBJ2-5; d_gene: -; abundance: -; v_gene: TRBV7-9; CDR3nt: TGTGCCAGCAGCTTAGTGGCACCTTCCCAAGAGACCCAGTACTTC; CDR3aa: CASSLVAPSQETQYF
j_gene: TRBJ2-3; d_gene: TRBD2; abundance: -; v_gene: TRBV7-2; CDR3nt: TGTGCCAGCAGCTTATTGGCGGGGGTCTGGGATACGCAGTATTTT; CDR3aa: CASSLLAGVWDTQYF
j_gene: TRBJ1-5; d_gene: -; abundance: -; v_gene: TRBV20-1; CDR3nt: TGCAGTGCTAGAGTCCCTTTAGGAAGGGCTGGCAATCAGCCCCAGCATTTT; CDR3aa: CSARVPLGRAGNQPQHF
j_gene: TRBJ2-3; d_gene: TRBD2; abundance: -; v_gene: TRBV3-1; CDR3nt: TGTGCCAGCAGCCCGAGCGGGGGAGGGGATACGCAGTATTTT; CDR3aa: CASSPSGGGDTQYF
j_gene: TRBJ1-5; d_gene: TRBD1; abundance: -; v_gene: TRBV20-1; CDR3nt: TGCAGTGCCGTTACAGGGGATCAGCGCAATCAGCCCCAGCATTTT; CDR3aa: CSAVTGDQRNQPQHF
j_gene: TRBJ2-3; d_gene: -; abundance: -; v_gene: TRBV12-3/TRBV12-4; CDR3nt: TGTGCCAGCAGTCCAAACCCAGGTCCAGGAGATACGCAGTATTTT; CDR3aa: CASSPNPGPGDTQYF
j_gene: TRBJ2-5; d_gene: TRBD2; abundance: -; v_gene: TRBV5-6; CDR3nt: TGTGCCAGCAGCTTGGCCGGCCGCGGGGGCCAAGAGACCCAGTACTTC; CDR3aa: CASSLAGRGGQETQYF
j_gene: TRBJ2-6; d_gene: -; abundance: few; v_gene: TRBV12-3/TRBV12-4; CDR3nt: TGTGCCAGCAGTTTTGCAGGGGCTGGGGCCAACGTCCTGACTTTC; CDR3aa: CASSFAGAGANVLTF
j_gene: TRBJ1-1; d_gene: -; abundance: -; v_gene: TRBV3-1; CDR3nt: TGTGCCAGCAGCCAAGGGGCCTCCGAAGCTTTCTTT; CDR3aa: CASSQGASEAFF
j_gene: TRBJ1-5; d_gene: -; abundance: -; v_gene: TRBV28; CDR3nt: TGTGCCAGCAGTTTAGGGACCTCGAGCAATCAGCCCCAGCATTTT; CDR3aa: CASSLGTSSNQPQHF
j_gene: TRBJ2-5; d_gene: -; abundance: -; v_gene: TRBV1; CDR3nt: TGCACCAGCAGCCAAGTGACTACAAGAGAGTCCCAGTACTTC; CDR3aa: CTSSQVTTRESQYF
j_gene: TRBJ2-7; d_gene: -; abundance: -; v_gene: TRBV5-6; CDR3nt: TGTGCCAGCAGCTTGGCTCTTCCGCCGTACCCGTCCTACGAGCAGTACTTC; CDR3aa: CASSLALPPYPSYEQYF
j_gene: TRBJ1-1; d_gene: TRBD1; abundance: -; v_gene: TRBV29-1; CDR3nt: TGCAGCGCCTACAGGGGGCGCGGTACTGAAGCTTTCTTT; CDR3aa: CSAYRGRGTEAFF
j_gene: TRBJ2-1; d_gene: TRBD1; abundance: -; v_gene: TRBV20-1; CDR3nt: TGCAGTGCTCTTACCGGGACAGGAATGTACAATGAGCAGTTCTTC; CDR3aa: CSALTGTGMYNEQFF
j_gene: TRBJ2-7; d_gene: TRBD1; abundance: -; v_gene: TRBV12-3/TRBV12-4; CDR3nt: TGTGCCAGCAGTTTAGCGGGACAGGAGCAGTACTTC; CDR3aa: CASSLAGQEQYF
j_gene: TRBJ1-2; d_gene: -; abundance: -; v_gene: TRBV20-1; CDR3nt: TGCAGAACAGGGCAAGGCTACACCTTC; CDR3aa: CRTGQGYTF
j_gene: TRBJ2-2; d_gene: -; abundance: -; v_gene: TRBV30; CDR3nt: TGTGCCTGGAGTAAACCCGCGGGCCGAGGGACCGGGGAGCTGTTTTTT; CDR3aa: CAWSKPAGRGTGELFF
j_gene: TRBJ2-7; d_gene: TRBD2; abundance: -; v_gene: TRBV15; CDR3nt: TGTGCCACCAGCAGGGAGAGGGCTAGCGGGAGTATTTTCTACGAGCAGTACTTC; CDR3aa: CATSRERASGSIFYEQYF
j_gene: TRBJ2-7; d_gene: TRBD1; abundance: few; v_gene: TRBV30; CDR3nt: TGTGCCTGGAGCCGGGACAGCCCTAGCGAGCAGTACTTC; CDR3aa: CAWSRDSPSEQYF
j_gene: TRBJ2-7; d_gene: -; abundance: -; v_gene: TRBV6-2/TRBV6-3; CDR3nt: TGTGCCAGCAGTTTTAGCGGATACGAGCAGTACTTC; CDR3aa: CASSFSGYEQYF